This TCR beta chain is from a study of vaccination effects on CD4 cells after COVID-19. With the ViraFEST assay, the study expanded antigen-specific CD4+ T cells using viral peptide pools, then sequenced them. Cultured cells yielded isolated CD4+ T cells after 10 days. Participants got two doses of BNT162b2 or mRNA-1273 vaccine. IL-2 at 9.5 to 10 IU/ml and peptides at around 9.1 ug/ml were added to cultured PBMC, around 2 million per well. Half-medium changes using IL-2 medium occurred on days 3 and 7. Between the trimmed V and J ends, which lost 4 bases and 4 bases, there was a span of 16 bases. CDR1 MGHRA and CDR2 YSYEKL come from the germline V gene. The CDR3 is 15 residues long. Findings of the study overall: Early timepoints after infection were absent, and convalescent patients were few in the study. In healthy vaccinees, only 1 of 255 vaccine-induced clones cross-reacted with common cold coronaviruses.

Here immunoSEQ multiplex PCR was the method, and the copy in TCRdb shows in-frame clones only, minus some. This table has 30,000 to 40,000 clones, approximately 72% appearing once. Concerning this clone: Its antigen is not identified.

The starting material was CD4+ T cells from PBMCs cultured with HCoV-229E spike peptides, obtained after COVID-19 vaccination. The V and J genes are TRBV4-1 and TRBJ1-2, with D hard to call. This clonotype was sampled from a human donor who received a COVID-19 vaccine. CDR3 protein: CASSRRVAEPYGYTF. The CDR3 bases are TGCGCCAGCAGCCGAAGGGTGGCGGAGCCCTATGGCTACACCTTC.